The rows below give T cell receptor beta chains drawn from one sample of a study of identical twins. TCRdb reprocessed the 5' RACE reads with MiXCR, giving one entry per CDR3 protein. The sample lists roughly 240,000 distinct CDR3 sequences, about 7.3% occurring once. This sample was also put to use in a study of yellow fever vaccine responses in identical twins.

The sequencing sample was made of memory (CD45RO+) T cells sorted from blood. These receptors were collected from a woman younger than 30 in good health. Both conserved end residues are part of each CDR3. D genes are given only for firm matches. The listing skips clone size in some rows; elsewhere it reads once, few, many or a size class.

d_call: TRBD2
v_call: TRBV14
j_call: TRBJ2-2
clone_size: -
cdr3_aa: CASSQIRTSGNTGELFF
cdr3_nt: TGTGCCAGCAGCCAAATTAGGACTAGCGGGAACACCGGGGAGCTGTTTTTT

d_call: -
v_call: TRBV2
j_call: TRBJ2-5
clone_size: -
cdr3_aa: CASSEITGKETQYF
cdr3_nt: TGTGCCAGCAGTGAGATCACAGGCAAAGAGACCCAGTACTTC

d_call: -
v_call: TRBV2
j_call: TRBJ2-3
clone_size: -
cdr3_aa: CAWRGEIHSTDTQYF
cdr3_nt: TGTGCCTGGAGAGGGGAGATACATAGCACAGATACGCAGTATTTT

d_call: -
v_call: TRBV20-1
j_call: TRBJ1-2
clone_size: few
cdr3_aa: CSASAAAYGYTF
cdr3_nt: TGCAGTGCTAGCGCGGCAGCCTATGGCTACACCTTC

d_call: -
v_call: TRBV10-2
j_call: TRBJ1-4
clone_size: many
cdr3_aa: CASRARRDDEKLFF
cdr3_nt: TGCGCCAGCAGGGCTCGCAGGGACGATGAAAAACTGTTTTTT

d_call: TRBD2
v_call: TRBV19
j_call: TRBJ2-4
clone_size: -
cdr3_aa: CASSTPGLGKNIQYF
cdr3_nt: TGTGCCAGTAGTACCCCGGGACTAGGGAAAAACATTCAGTACTTC

d_call: TRBD1
v_call: TRBV9
j_call: TRBJ1-2
clone_size: -
cdr3_aa: CASSDGQGASDYGYTF
cdr3_nt: TGTGCCAGCAGCGACGGGCAGGGGGCTTCGGACTATGGCTACACCTTC

d_call: TRBD1
v_call: TRBV4-2
j_call: TRBJ1-5
clone_size: many
cdr3_aa: CASSQDRGHSNQPQHF
cdr3_nt: TGTGCCAGCAGCCAGGACAGGGGACATAGCAATCAGCCCCAGCATTTT

d_call: -
v_call: TRBV5-1
j_call: TRBJ2-1
clone_size: few
cdr3_aa: CASSLRQGTVEQFF
cdr3_nt: TGCGCCAGCAGCTTGCGCCAGGGAACGGTTGAGCAGTTCTTC

d_call: -
v_call: TRBV20-1
j_call: TRBJ2-4
clone_size: -
cdr3_aa: CSARGVSPGGNIQYF
cdr3_nt: TGCAGTGCTAGAGGGGTGTCCCCCGGGGGAAACATTCAGTACTTC

d_call: -
v_call: TRBV3-1
j_call: TRBJ2-2
clone_size: many
cdr3_aa: CASSQATDTGELFF
cdr3_nt: TGTGCCAGCAGCCAAGCGACAGACACCGGGGAGCTGTTTTTT

d_call: -
v_call: TRBV6-1
j_call: TRBJ1-1
clone_size: -
cdr3_aa: CASSVQGGATEAFF
cdr3_nt: TGTGCCAGCAGTGTCCAGGGCGGTGCCACTGAAGCTTTCTTT

d_call: -
v_call: TRBV25-1
j_call: TRBJ2-1
clone_size: many
cdr3_aa: CASSDGGFSYNEQFF
cdr3_nt: TGTGCCAGCAGTGACGGGGGTTTCTCCTACAATGAGCAGTTCTTC

d_call: -
v_call: TRBV29-1
j_call: TRBJ1-2
clone_size: few
cdr3_aa: CSVESGFGYTF
cdr3_nt: TGCAGCGTTGAGTCCGGGTTTGGCTACACCTTC

d_call: TRBD2
v_call: TRBV29-1
j_call: TRBJ2-3
clone_size: many
cdr3_aa: CSVDSGPSDTQYF
cdr3_nt: TGCAGCGTTGATAGCGGGCCGTCAGATACGCAGTATTTT

d_call: TRBD1
v_call: TRBV5-5
j_call: TRBJ1-6
clone_size: few
cdr3_aa: CASSSIPGGDSPLHF
cdr3_nt: TGTGCCAGCAGCTCCATACCAGGGGGTGATTCACCCCTCCACTTT

d_call: -
v_call: TRBV12-3/TRBV12-4
j_call: TRBJ2-7
clone_size: many
cdr3_aa: CASSFEEIPYEQYF
cdr3_nt: TGTGCCAGCAGTTTCGAGGAAATCCCCTACGAGCAGTACTTC

d_call: TRBD2
v_call: TRBV12-3/TRBV12-4
j_call: TRBJ2-2
clone_size: few
cdr3_aa: CASSRAGTSGIVGELFF
cdr3_nt: TGTGCCAGCTCCCGGGCGGGGACTAGCGGGATTGTCGGGGAGCTGTTTTTT

d_call: TRBD1
v_call: TRBV20-1
j_call: TRBJ1-5
clone_size: many
cdr3_aa: CSARQGQGAYSNQPQHF
cdr3_nt: TGCAGTGCTAGACAGGGACAGGGCGCCTATAGCAATCAGCCCCAGCATTTT

d_call: TRBD1
v_call: TRBV24-1
j_call: TRBJ2-3
clone_size: many
cdr3_aa: CATSDFGQGGLFTDTQYF
cdr3_nt: TGTGCCACCAGTGACTTCGGACAGGGCGGTTTGTTCACAGATACGCAGTATTTT

d_call: -
v_call: TRBV18
j_call: TRBJ1-3
clone_size: few
cdr3_aa: CASSTTAVSGNTIYF
cdr3_nt: TGTGCCAGCTCTACCACAGCCGTCTCTGGAAACACCATATATTTT

d_call: -
v_call: TRBV7-6
j_call: TRBJ2-5
clone_size: -
cdr3_aa: CASSLLWLSTGNQETQYF
cdr3_nt: TGTGCCAGCAGCTTATTATGGCTTTCTACGGGTAACCAAGAGACCCAGTACTTC

d_call: -
v_call: TRBV4-1
j_call: TRBJ2-7
clone_size: few
cdr3_aa: CASSQDQGFEQYF
cdr3_nt: TGCGCCAGCAGCCAAGATCAGGGTTTCGAGCAGTACTTC

d_call: TRBD1
v_call: TRBV10-3
j_call: TRBJ2-3
clone_size: many
cdr3_aa: CAIRGQPSDTQYF
cdr3_nt: TGTGCCATCAGGGGACAGCCGTCAGATACGCAGTATTTT

d_call: TRBD2
v_call: TRBV20-1
j_call: TRBJ2-1
clone_size: few
cdr3_aa: CSANSGGAVNEQFF
cdr3_nt: TGCAGTGCCAACAGCGGGGGGGCCGTTAATGAGCAGTTCTTC

d_call: TRBD2
v_call: TRBV20-1
j_call: TRBJ2-1
clone_size: few
cdr3_aa: CSARVLVTSGTNNEQFF
cdr3_nt: TGCAGTGCTAGAGTCCTGGTGACCAGCGGGACCAACAATGAGCAGTTCTTC

d_call: -
v_call: TRBV2
j_call: TRBJ2-3
clone_size: -
cdr3_aa: CASMRRAEQYF
cdr3_nt: TGTGCCAGCATGCGCCGGGCGGAGCAGTATTTT

d_call: -
v_call: TRBV4-1
j_call: TRBJ2-2
clone_size: few
cdr3_aa: CASRRDSTSANTGELFF
cdr3_nt: TGCGCCAGCCGAAGGGACAGCACTAGCGCGAACACCGGGGAGCTGTTTTTT

d_call: -
v_call: TRBV15
j_call: TRBJ2-1
clone_size: many
cdr3_aa: CATSRDSNEQFF
cdr3_nt: TGTGCCACCAGCAGAGATTCGAATGAGCAGTTCTTC

d_call: -
v_call: TRBV15
j_call: TRBJ2-1
clone_size: few
cdr3_aa: CATSRERNEQFF
cdr3_nt: TGTGCCACCAGCAGAGAGCGCAATGAGCAGTTCTTC

d_call: TRBD2
v_call: TRBV24-1
j_call: TRBJ2-1
clone_size: -
cdr3_aa: CATSDPPRTSGNNEQFF
cdr3_nt: TGTGCCACCAGTGATCCCCCTCGGACTAGCGGAAACAATGAGCAGTTCTTC

d_call: TRBD2
v_call: TRBV20-1
j_call: TRBJ2-1
clone_size: -
cdr3_aa: CSARAGGFDEQFF
cdr3_nt: TGCAGTGCTAGAGCGGGAGGGTTCGATGAGCAGTTCTTC

d_call: -
v_call: TRBV6-2/TRBV6-3
j_call: TRBJ2-5
clone_size: -
cdr3_aa: CASSFLQSYQEIQYF
cdr3_nt: TGTGCCAGCAGCTTCCTGCAATCGTACCAAGAGATCCAGTACTTC

d_call: -
v_call: TRBV12-3/TRBV12-4
j_call: TRBJ2-2
clone_size: few
cdr3_aa: CASSGAGSSSGELFF
cdr3_nt: TGTGCCAGCAGTGGAGCGGGTTCATCATCCGGGGAGCTGTTTTTT

d_call: TRBD2
v_call: TRBV12-3/TRBV12-4
j_call: TRBJ2-7
clone_size: many
cdr3_aa: CASSSKQRGLAGARSSYEQYF
cdr3_nt: TGTGCCAGCAGTTCTAAACAAAGGGGACTAGCGGGAGCACGGAGCTCCTACGAGCAGTACTTC

d_call: TRBD2
v_call: TRBV29-1
j_call: TRBJ2-1
clone_size: many
cdr3_aa: CSVEVSRGGPNEQFF
cdr3_nt: TGCAGCGTTGAAGTGTCGCGGGGGGGGCCCAATGAGCAGTTCTTC

d_call: -
v_call: TRBV20-1
j_call: TRBJ1-1
clone_size: few
cdr3_aa: CSADMWGGNTEAFF
cdr3_nt: TGCAGTGCTGATATGTGGGGAGGAAACACTGAAGCTTTCTTT

d_call: -
v_call: TRBV5-5
j_call: TRBJ2-2
clone_size: -
cdr3_aa: CASSQLGGAAGELFF
cdr3_nt: TGTGCCAGCAGCCAGTTGGGGGGCGCAGCCGGGGAGCTGTTTTTT

d_call: TRBD1
v_call: TRBV27
j_call: TRBJ1-1
clone_size: many
cdr3_aa: CASSGDRGNTEAFF
cdr3_nt: TGTGCCAGCAGTGGGGACAGGGGGAACACTGAAGCTTTCTTT

d_call: TRBD2
v_call: TRBV7-2
j_call: TRBJ2-7
clone_size: many
cdr3_aa: CASSLELAGGPEQYF
cdr3_nt: TGTGCCAGCAGCTTAGAGCTAGCGGGAGGACCCGAGCAGTACTTC

d_call: -
v_call: TRBV7-9
j_call: TRBJ1-2
clone_size: many
cdr3_aa: CASSSEGYTF
cdr3_nt: TGTGCCAGCAGCTCCGAGGGCTACACCTTC

d_call: -
v_call: TRBV20-1
j_call: TRBJ1-4
clone_size: few
cdr3_aa: CSASPGRPNKKLFF
cdr3_nt: TGCAGTGCATCCCCGGGACGGCCAAATAAAAAACTGTTTTTT

d_call: TRBD1
v_call: TRBV12-3/TRBV12-4
j_call: TRBJ1-1
clone_size: many
cdr3_aa: CASTRTGGLSTEAFF
cdr3_nt: TGTGCCAGCACCAGGACAGGGGGCTTAAGCACTGAAGCTTTCTTT

d_call: -
v_call: TRBV5-1
j_call: TRBJ2-1
clone_size: many
cdr3_aa: CASRGWSGNNEQFF
cdr3_nt: TGCGCCAGCAGGGGTTGGAGCGGAAACAATGAGCAGTTCTTC

d_call: TRBD1
v_call: TRBV29-1
j_call: TRBJ2-1
clone_size: few
cdr3_aa: CSVEGQGEWNEQFF
cdr3_nt: TGCAGCGTTGAGGGCCAGGGGGAGTGGAATGAGCAGTTCTTC

d_call: -
v_call: TRBV20-1
j_call: TRBJ1-3
clone_size: many
cdr3_aa: CSAREVLSGNTIYF
cdr3_nt: TGCAGTGCTAGAGAGGTGCTCTCTGGAAACACCATATATTTT

d_call: TRBD2
v_call: TRBV19
j_call: TRBJ2-1
clone_size: many
cdr3_aa: CASIAGEAYNEQFF
cdr3_nt: TGTGCCAGTATAGCGGGAGAGGCCTACAATGAGCAGTTCTTC

d_call: TRBD1
v_call: TRBV28
j_call: TRBJ1-5
clone_size: -
cdr3_aa: CASSSGDRVLFNQPQHF
cdr3_nt: TGTGCCAGCAGTTCCGGGGACAGGGTACTATTCAATCAGCCCCAGCATTTT

d_call: -
v_call: TRBV5-5
j_call: TRBJ1-2
clone_size: -
cdr3_aa: CASTLREMSYTF
cdr3_nt: TGTGCCAGCACCCTCAGGGAGATGAGCTACACCTTC

d_call: TRBD2
v_call: TRBV3-1
j_call: TRBJ2-1
clone_size: few
cdr3_aa: CASSPQKTSGASGEQFF
cdr3_nt: TGTGCCAGCAGCCCGCAGAAGACTAGCGGGGCATCGGGTGAGCAGTTCTTC

d_call: -
v_call: TRBV12-3/TRBV12-4
j_call: TRBJ1-6
clone_size: -
cdr3_aa: CASSPRGRGNLHF
cdr3_nt: TGTGCCAGCAGCCCTAGGGGTAGGGGGAACCTCCACTTT

d_call: TRBD1
v_call: TRBV5-1
j_call: TRBJ2-7
clone_size: few
cdr3_aa: CASSLEPTGGFRYEQYF
cdr3_nt: TGCGCCAGCAGCTTGGAACCTACAGGGGGATTTCGGTACGAGCAGTACTTC

d_call: -
v_call: TRBV21-1
j_call: TRBJ1-2
clone_size: many
cdr3_aa: CASSNGGQDDYGYTF
cdr3_nt: TGTGCCAGCAGCAACGGGGGACAGGACGACTATGGCTACACCTTC

d_call: TRBD2
v_call: TRBV5-5
j_call: TRBJ2-1
clone_size: -
cdr3_aa: CASSLQRGYNEQFF
cdr3_nt: TGTGCCAGCAGCTTGCAGCGGGGCTACAATGAGCAGTTCTTC

d_call: -
v_call: TRBV20-1
j_call: TRBJ1-5
clone_size: many
cdr3_aa: CSARDGRSQPQHF
cdr3_nt: TGCAGTGCTAGAGATGGGCGGAGCCAGCCCCAGCATTTT

d_call: -
v_call: TRBV29-1
j_call: TRBJ1-2
clone_size: -
cdr3_aa: CSVDVGTNYGYTF
cdr3_nt: TGCAGCGTTGATGTCGGCACAAACTATGGCTACACCTTC

d_call: -
v_call: TRBV7-9
j_call: TRBJ2-3
clone_size: few
cdr3_aa: CASSLVDHRTDTQYF
cdr3_nt: TGTGCCAGCAGCTTAGTGGACCATCGCACAGATACGCAGTATTTT

d_call: TRBD1
v_call: TRBV6-5
j_call: TRBJ2-7
clone_size: many
cdr3_aa: CASSYGPGQVSYEQYF
cdr3_nt: TGTGCCAGCAGTTATGGTCCGGGACAGGTCTCCTACGAGCAGTACTTC

d_call: -
v_call: TRBV6-1
j_call: TRBJ2-2
clone_size: -
cdr3_aa: CASSNRVDTGELFF
cdr3_nt: TGTGCCAGCAGCAACAGGGTGGACACCGGGGAGCTGTTTTTT

d_call: -
v_call: TRBV10-3
j_call: TRBJ2-5
clone_size: -
cdr3_aa: CAISESGGAGQETQYF
cdr3_nt: TGTGCCATCAGTGAGTCGGGGGGGGCTGGCCAAGAGACCCAGTACTTC